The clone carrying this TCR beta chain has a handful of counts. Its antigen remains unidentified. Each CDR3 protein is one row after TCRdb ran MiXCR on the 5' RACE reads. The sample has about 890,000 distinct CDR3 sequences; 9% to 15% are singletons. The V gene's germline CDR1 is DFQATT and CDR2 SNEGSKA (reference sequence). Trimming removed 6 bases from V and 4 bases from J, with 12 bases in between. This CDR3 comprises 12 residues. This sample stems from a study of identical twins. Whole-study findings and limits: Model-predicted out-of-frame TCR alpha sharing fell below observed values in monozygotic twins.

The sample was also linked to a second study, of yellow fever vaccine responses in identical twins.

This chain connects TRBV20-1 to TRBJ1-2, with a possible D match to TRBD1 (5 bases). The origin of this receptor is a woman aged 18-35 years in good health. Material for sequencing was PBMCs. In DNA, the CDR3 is TGCAGTGCCGTTCTGGGGGTCTATGGCTACACCTTC. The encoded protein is CSAVLGVYGYTF.